The 26 T cell receptor beta chains in this list originate from one sample, sequenced in a study of T cell responses to AZD1222 COVID-19 vaccine. The repertoire was sequenced with immunoSEQ multiplex PCR; TCRdb's copy has only in-frame clones and lacks some. This sample has about 53,000 clones, with approximately 88% found just once. This specimen was peripheral blood, taken on day 0 of AZD1222 vaccination. The receptors here all came from an adult in good health.

This clone occurred once. The J gene is TRBJ2-3, the V gene TRBV28; 13 bases fit TRBD2. The CDR3 is 18 amino acids. Trimming took 6 bases from V and 3 from J; bases not matched to a gene: 12. Germline assignment: CDR1 MDHEN and CDR2 SYDVKM. The CDR3: CASSPGLAGYFGTDTQYF. The CDR3 DNA reads as TGTGCCAGCAGCCCGGGACTAGCGGGATATTTTGGGACAGATACGCAGTATTTT. The entire variable domain, with the rest obtained from reference TRBV28 and TRBJ2-3, is as follows: DVKVTQSSRYLVKRTGEKVFLECVQDMDHENMFWYRQDPGLGLRLIYFSYDVKMKEKGDIPEGYSVSREKKERFSLILESASTNQTSMYLCASSPGLAGYFGTDTQYFGPGTRLTVL.

This rearrangement joins TRBV29-1 to TRBJ2-3, with D unresolved. The V gene's germline CDR1 is SQVTM and CDR2 ANQGSEA. V lost 0 bases and J lost 0, with 10 bases in between. The CDR3 loop spans 15 amino acids. The CDR3 coding sequence is TGCAGCGTTGAAGATCCTGCTCGTAGCACAGATACGCAGTATTTT. Translated, it gives CSVEDPARSTDTQYF.

This sequence joins TRBV11-3 and TRBJ2-7; D remains unclear. The germline V gene has CDR1 SGHNT and CDR2 YENEEA. The CDR3 has 15 residues. The V end lost 1 base, the J end lost 0 bases, and 10 bases lay between the germline ends. CDR3 region: CASSLGRDVSYEQYF. The CDR3 bases are TGTGCCAGCAGCTTAGGAAGGGATGTCTCCTACGAGCAGTACTTC.

This chain connects TRBV30 to TRBJ1-6, with TRBD1 identical over 10 bases. V was pared by 2 bases and J by 1 base, with 11 bases of the junction left unmatched. The V gene's germline CDR1 is GTSNPN and CDR2 SVGIG (reference sequence). The CDR3 is made up of 19 amino acids. This CDR3 is CAWSPLGTGEISYNSPLHF. CDR3 nucleotide sequence: TGTGCCTGGAGTCCCCTCGGGACAGGGGAGATATCCTATAATTCACCCCTCCACTTT.

The DNA for the CDR3 is TGTGCCAGCAGCAACGGCGGGTCCTCACCCCTCCACTTT. It encodes CASSNGGSSPLHF. This sequence joins TRBV7-6 and TRBJ1-6; no definite D call. V was trimmed by 5 bases and J by 10 bases, leaving 12 bases between them. This CDR3 has 13 residues. CDR1 and CDR2 from the germline V gene are SGHVS and FNYEAQ.

J is TRBJ2-1 and V is TRBV4-3; D is ambiguous. The CDR3 runs 14 residues. Germline CDR1 and CDR2: LGHNA and YSLEER. Trimming took off 1 base at V and 3 bases at J, with 7 bases between the two ends. The CDR3 is CASSQGLYYNEQFF. CDR3 in DNA: TGCGCCAGCAGCCAAGGCCTTTACTACAATGAGCAGTTCTTC.

The chain joins TRBV6-4 to TRBJ1-1; D unresolved. The V end lost 5 bases, the J end lost 6 bases, and 13 bases lay between the germline ends. The CDR3 totals 13 residues. CDR1 and CDR2 from the germline V gene are MRHNA and SNTAGT. The CDR3 loop reads CASSSNTDSEAFF. CDR3 nucleotide sequence: TGTGCCAGCAGTTCCAATACGGACTCTGAAGCTTTCTTT.

J is TRBJ2-3 and V is TRBV10-3; D is perhaps TRBD2 (6 bases). V was cut by 4 bases and J by 1 base, with 12 bases left in between. This CDR3 spans 15 amino acids. Germline V lookup: CDR1 ENHRY, CDR2 SYGVKD. The CDR3 DNA reads TGTGCCATCAGTGTGAGCGGGTGGGGCACAGATACGCAGTATTTT. Amino acid sequence: CAISVSGWGTDTQYF.

This chain joins TRBV28 and TRBJ1-4, with D perhaps TRBD1 (6 bases). Germline V CDR1 and CDR2: MDHEN, SYDVKM. CDR3 length equals 15 residues. The V and J ends lost 5 bases and 8 bases respectively, with 18 bases between them. CDR3 nucleotides: TGTGCCAGCAGTACCCTAGGAGGACAGATCGAAAAACTGTTTTTT. Amino acid sequence: CASSTLGGQIEKLFF.

V usage is TRBV4-1 and J usage is TRBJ2-7; perhaps TRBD1 as D (6 bases). This CDR3 is built from 14 residues. Germline V gene sequence: CDR1 MGHRA, CDR2 YSYEKL. Trimming left V 0 bases short and J 7 bases short, with 13 bases between. As DNA, the CDR3 is TGCGCCAGCAGCCAAGAAACAGGGAGTTGGGAGCAGTACTTC. It specifies CASSQETGSWEQYF.

This clone was detected once. The chain couples TRBV29-1 to TRBJ1-1, with a weak D call TRBD1 (5 bases). Germline CDR1 and CDR2: SQVTM and ANQGSEA. Between the trimmed V and J ends, which lost 0 bases and 1 base, there was a span of 9 bases. The CDR3 runs 14 residues. CDR3 region: CSVEEGLPNTEAFF. The CDR3 DNA sequence: TGCAGCGTTGAAGAGGGGCTACCGAACACTGAAGCTTTCTTT.

This clone came up a few times. The chain links TRBV30 to TRBJ1-5; D ambiguous. The CDR3 consists of 16 residues. Trimming took 0 bases from V and 2 from J, leaving 14 bases between them. Looked up from germline, CDR1 is GTSNPN and CDR2 is SVGIG (reference sequence). The CDR3, as DNA: TGTGCCTGGAGTGTTGGGTACGGGGTTGGCAATCAGCCCCAGCATTTT. Amino acid sequence: CAWSVGYGVGNQPQHF.

The chain has TRBV14 and TRBJ2-3, with D perhaps matching TRBD2 (5 bases). The V gene's germline CDR1 is SGHDN and CDR2 FVKESK. V was cut by 5 bases and J by 4 bases, with 16 bases left in between. The CDR3 has 15 amino acids. The chain's CDR3 is CASSSLSGLADTQYF. The CDR3 DNA sequence: TGTGCCAGCAGCTCCCTATCGGGATTGGCAGATACGCAGTATTTT.

The J gene is TRBJ2-3, the V gene TRBV9; either TRBD1 or TRBD2 may supply D (6 bases each). V gave up 0 bases and J gave up 7 bases, with 24 bases separating them. The CDR3 is 18 amino acids. Germline V gene lookup returns CDR1 SGDLS and CDR2 YYNGEE. CDR3 coding DNA: TGTGCCAGCAGCGTAGAATCCCGAAGGGGGGATTTGATAAATACGCAGTATTTT. Its protein is CASSVESRRGDLINTQYF.

The chain recombines TRBV4-3 with TRBJ2-4; 8 bases fit TRBD2. The CDR3 has 15 amino acids. V gave up 0 bases and J gave up 8 bases; unmatched junction bases: 6. Germline V gene sequence: CDR1 LGHNA, CDR2 YSLEER. The DNA for the CDR3 is TGCGCCAGCAGCCAAGATGGTGGTAGCGGGGACATTCAGTACTTC. It specifies CASSQDGGSGDIQYF.

This chain joins TRBV24-1 and TRBJ2-5; possible D gene TRBD1, 7 bases. The CDR3 runs to 14 residues. Trimming removed 2 bases at V and 2 bases at J, with 8 bases between. Germline V gene data show CDR1 as KGHDR and CDR2 as SFDVKD. Written as DNA, the CDR3 is TGTGCCACCAGTGATTCAGGGGGGCAAGAGACCCAGTACTTC. Protein sequence: CATSDSGGQETQYF.

V gene TRBV28 combines with J gene TRBJ1-5, with TRBD1 matching 8 bases. CDR1 is MDHEN and CDR2 is SYDVKM in the germline V gene. The CDR3 loop spans 15 amino acids. The ends lost 5 bases at V and 3 bases at J; junction bases unmatched: 6. CDR3 sequence (DNA): TGTGCCAGCAGTCCGCCAGGGGGCCCCAATCAGCCCCAGCATTTT. It is translated as CASSPPGGPNQPQHF. The full variable domain, its missing parts supplied by reference TRBV28 and TRBJ1-5, is DVKVTQSSRYLVKRTGEKVFLECVQDMDHENMFWYRQDPGLGLRLIYFSYDVKMKEKGDIPEGYSVSREKKERFSLILESASTNQTSMYLCASSPPGGPNQPQHFGDGTRLSIL.

The V gene is TRBV6-2 or TRBV6-3, the J gene TRBJ1-2; D not resolved. The germline V gene encodes CDR1 MNHEY and CDR2 SVGEGT. V was clipped by 5 bases and J by 8 bases, with 15 bases between them. The CDR3 extends over 13 amino acids. CDR3 residues: CASSITTLDGYTF. CDR3 bases: TGTGCCAGCAGTATTACCACCCTCGACGGCTACACCTTC.

The V and J genes are TRBV5-1 and TRBJ1-6; perhaps TRBD1 as D (6 bases). The CDR3 spans 17 residues. CDR1 and CDR2 (germline): SGHRS, YFSETQ. V was trimmed by 4 bases and J by 11 bases, leaving 25 bases between them. DNA of the CDR3: TGCGCCAGCAGCCCCGGAGAGGGGGACCTTTTATCCCCACCCCTCCACTTT. As protein: CASSPGEGDLLSPPLHF.

The chain links TRBV5-1 to TRBJ2-7, with D unresolved. Trimming took off 0 bases at V and 1 base at J, with 11 bases between the two ends. Germline V CDR1 and CDR2: SGHRS, YFSETQ. This CDR3 is 15 amino acids long. The CDR3, as DNA: TGCGCCAGCAGCTTGGTGGGATTGGTGTCCTACGAGCAGTACTTC. Translated, it gives CASSLVGLVSYEQYF.

The chain links TRBV5-1 to TRBJ2-1; TRBD2 matches 13 bases. CDR1 and CDR2 (germline): SGHRS, YFSETQ. V lost 4 bases, J lost 12 bases, and 7 bases stayed unmatched. CDR3 length equals 14 residues. Written as DNA, the CDR3 is TGCGCCAGCAGCACTCGACTAGCGGGAGGAATGCAGTTCTTC. Translation: CASSTRLAGGMQFF.

The chain has TRBV7-2 and TRBJ1-2, with unresolved D. V was trimmed by 1 base and J by 7 bases, leaving 10 bases between them. Germline V gene sequence: CDR1 SGHTA, CDR2 FQGNSA. This CDR3 is 13 amino acids long. The CDR3 protein is CASSLGAMGGYTF. Here the CDR3 DNA reads TGTGCCAGCAGCTTAGGTGCCATGGGTGGCTACACCTTC.

J is TRBJ1-4 and V is TRBV5-6; no clear D. The CDR3 is 16 amino acids. Germline loops: CDR1 SGHDT, CDR2 YYEEEE. The V end was cut by 0 bases, the J end by 0 bases, with 9 bases between. The CDR3 here is CASSLAPDATNEKLFF. In nucleotides, the CDR3 is TGTGCCAGCAGCTTGGCCCCAGATGCAACTAATGAAAAACTGTTTTTT. Full variable domain (missing parts from reference TRBV5-6 and TRBJ1-4): DAGVTQSPTHLIKTRGQQVTLRCSPKSGHDTVSWYQQALGQGPQFIFQYYEEEERQRGNFPDRFSGHQFPNYSSELNVNALLLGDSALYLCASSLAPDATNEKLFFGSGTQLSVL.

J is TRBJ1-2 and V is TRBV24-1, with D possibly being TRBD1 (6 bases). Germline values: CDR1 KGHDR, CDR2 SFDVKD. This CDR3 is built from 14 residues. Between the trimmed V and J ends, which lost 4 bases and 7 bases, there was a span of 15 bases. Here the CDR3 DNA reads TGTGCCACCAGTGACCCAGCTCAGGGGTTTGGCTACACCTTC. Protein: CATSDPAQGFGYTF.

The rearrangement links TRBV4-2 to TRBJ2-7; D assignment may be TRBD1 or TRBD2 (6 bases each). V shed 0 bases and J shed 5 bases, with 11 bases lying between them. The CDR3 has 14 amino acids. CDR1 is LGHNA and CDR2 is YNFKEQ in the germline V gene. The CDR3 nucleotides are TGTGCCAGCAGCCAAGATGTGGGGGGCAACGAGCAGTACTTC. This sequence encodes CASSQDVGGNEQYF.

The chain carries TRBV24-1 and TRBJ2-3; 8 bases fit TRBD2. Losses at the gene ends were 2 bases for V and 5 bases for J; bases not matched to a gene: 5. Germline V gene lookup returns CDR1 KGHDR and CDR2 SFDVKD. The CDR3 has 15 residues. The CDR3 DNA sequence: TGTGCCACCAGTGATTCCGGGGGGGAGGTAGATACGCAGTATTTT. It specifies CATSDSGGEVDTQYF.